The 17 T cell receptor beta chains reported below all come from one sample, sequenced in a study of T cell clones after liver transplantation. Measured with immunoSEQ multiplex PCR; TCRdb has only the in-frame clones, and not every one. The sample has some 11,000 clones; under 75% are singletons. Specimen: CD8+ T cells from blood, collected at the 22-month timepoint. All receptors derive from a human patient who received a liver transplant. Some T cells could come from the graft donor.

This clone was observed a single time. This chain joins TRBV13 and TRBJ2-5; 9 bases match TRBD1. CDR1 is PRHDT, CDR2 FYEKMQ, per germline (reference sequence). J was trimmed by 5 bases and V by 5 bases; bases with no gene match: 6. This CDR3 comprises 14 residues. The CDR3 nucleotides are TGTGCCAGCAGCCACAGGGGGCGGTGGGAGACCCAGTACTTC. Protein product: CASSHRGRWETQYF.

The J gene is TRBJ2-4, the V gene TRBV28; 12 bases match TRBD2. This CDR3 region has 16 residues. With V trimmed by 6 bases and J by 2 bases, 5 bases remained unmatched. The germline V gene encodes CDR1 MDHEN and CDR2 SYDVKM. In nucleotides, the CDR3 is TGTGCCAGCAGCCAACTAGCGGGAGGCTCCAAAAACATTCAGTACTTC. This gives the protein CASSQLAGGSKNIQYF.

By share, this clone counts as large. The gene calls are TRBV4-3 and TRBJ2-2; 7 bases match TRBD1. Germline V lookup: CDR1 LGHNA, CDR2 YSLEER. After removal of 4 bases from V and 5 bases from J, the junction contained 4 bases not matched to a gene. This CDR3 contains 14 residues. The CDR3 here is CASSPGTVTGELFF. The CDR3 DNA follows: TGCGCCAGCAGCCCCGGGACAGTTACCGGGGAGCTGTTTTTT.

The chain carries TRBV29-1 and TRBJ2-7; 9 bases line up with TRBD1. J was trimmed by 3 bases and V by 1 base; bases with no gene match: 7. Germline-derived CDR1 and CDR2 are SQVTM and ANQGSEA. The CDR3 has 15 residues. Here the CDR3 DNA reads TGCAGCGTTGAAGCGGACAGGGGTGAGGTCTACGAGCAGTACTTC. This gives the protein CSVEADRGEVYEQYF.

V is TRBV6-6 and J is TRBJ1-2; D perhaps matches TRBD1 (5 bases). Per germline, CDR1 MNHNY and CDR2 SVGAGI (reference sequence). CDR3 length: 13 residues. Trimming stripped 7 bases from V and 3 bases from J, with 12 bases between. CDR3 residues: CASKGPTDYGYTF. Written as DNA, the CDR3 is TGTGCCAGCAAGGGGCCGACAGACTATGGCTACACCTTC.

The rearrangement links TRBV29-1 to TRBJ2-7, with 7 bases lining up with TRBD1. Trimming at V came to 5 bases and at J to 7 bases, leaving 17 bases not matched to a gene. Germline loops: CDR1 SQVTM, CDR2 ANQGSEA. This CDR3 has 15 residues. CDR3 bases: TGCAGCGTTTTTTCTGTCGAACGGGCAGGGGGTGAGCAGTACTTC. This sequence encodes CSVFSVERAGGEQYF.

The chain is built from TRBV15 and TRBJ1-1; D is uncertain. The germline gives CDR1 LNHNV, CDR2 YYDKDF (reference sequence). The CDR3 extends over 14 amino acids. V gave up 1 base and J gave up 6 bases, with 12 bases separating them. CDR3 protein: CATSRAVSHPEAFF. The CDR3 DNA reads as TGTGCCACCAGCAGAGCCGTCAGCCACCCTGAAGCTTTCTTT.

The chain's CDR3 is CASSESRVDLADTQYF. CDR3 coding DNA: TGTGCCAGCAGTGAATCTAGGGTGGACTTGGCAGATACGCAGTATTTT. This chain connects TRBV25-1 to TRBJ2-3; D is possibly TRBD2 (5 bases). There are 16 residues in the CDR3. V gave up 1 base and J gave up 4 bases, with 15 bases separating them. Germline CDR1 and CDR2: MGHDK and SYGVNS.

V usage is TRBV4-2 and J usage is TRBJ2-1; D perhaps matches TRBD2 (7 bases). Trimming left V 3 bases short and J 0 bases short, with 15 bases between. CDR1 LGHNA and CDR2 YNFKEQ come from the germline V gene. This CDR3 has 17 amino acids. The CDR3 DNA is TGTGCCAGCAGCCATGATCCCGGGGGGCCCTCCTACAATGAGCAGTTCTTC. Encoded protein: CASSHDPGGPSYNEQFF.

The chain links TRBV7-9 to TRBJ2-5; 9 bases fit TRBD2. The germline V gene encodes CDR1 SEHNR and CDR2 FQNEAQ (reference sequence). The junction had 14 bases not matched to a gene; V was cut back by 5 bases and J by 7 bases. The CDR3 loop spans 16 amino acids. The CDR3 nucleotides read TGTGCCAGCAGCCCAGGCGCGCTATATAGCGGGGGGACCCAGTACTTC. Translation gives CASSPGALYSGGTQYF.

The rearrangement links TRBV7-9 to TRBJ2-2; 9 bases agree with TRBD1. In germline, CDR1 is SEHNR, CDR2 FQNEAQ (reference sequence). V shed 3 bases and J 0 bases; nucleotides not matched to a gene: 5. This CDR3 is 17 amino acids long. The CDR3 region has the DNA TGTGCCAGCAGCTTTCCCGGACAGGGGACGAACACCGGGGAGCTGTTTTTT. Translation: CASSFPGQGTNTGELFF.

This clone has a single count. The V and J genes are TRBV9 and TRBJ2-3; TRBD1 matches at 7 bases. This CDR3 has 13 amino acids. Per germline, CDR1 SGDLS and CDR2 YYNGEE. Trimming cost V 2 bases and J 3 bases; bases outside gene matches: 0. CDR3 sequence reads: CASSVGQTDTQYF. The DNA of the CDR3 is TGTGCCAGCAGCGTGGGACAGACAGATACGCAGTATTTT.

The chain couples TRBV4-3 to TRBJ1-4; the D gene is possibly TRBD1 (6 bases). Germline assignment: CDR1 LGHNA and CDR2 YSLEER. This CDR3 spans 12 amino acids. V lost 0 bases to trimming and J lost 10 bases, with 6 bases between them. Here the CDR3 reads CASSQEGGKLFF. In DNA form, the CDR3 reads TGCGCCAGCAGCCAAGAAGGGGGAAAACTGTTTTTT.

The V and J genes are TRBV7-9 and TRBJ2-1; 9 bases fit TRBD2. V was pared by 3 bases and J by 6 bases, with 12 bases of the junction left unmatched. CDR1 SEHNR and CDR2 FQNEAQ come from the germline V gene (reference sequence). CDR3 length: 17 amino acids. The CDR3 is CASSFISGTSLLNEQFF. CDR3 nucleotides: TGTGCCAGCAGCTTTATATCCGGGACTAGCTTACTCAATGAGCAGTTCTTC. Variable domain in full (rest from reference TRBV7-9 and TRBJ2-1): DTGVSQNPRHKITKRGQNVTFRCDPISEHNRLYWYRQTLGQGPEFLTYFQNEAQLEKSRLLSDRFSAERPKGSFSTLEIQRTEQGDSAMYLCASSFISGTSLLNEQFFGPGTRLTVL.

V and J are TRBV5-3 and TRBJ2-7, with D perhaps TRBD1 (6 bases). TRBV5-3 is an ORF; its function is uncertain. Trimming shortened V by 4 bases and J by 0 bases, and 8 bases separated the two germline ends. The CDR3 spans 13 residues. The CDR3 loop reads CARSPGHSYEQYF. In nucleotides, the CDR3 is TGTGCCAGAAGCCCGGGACACTCCTACGAGCAGTACTTC.

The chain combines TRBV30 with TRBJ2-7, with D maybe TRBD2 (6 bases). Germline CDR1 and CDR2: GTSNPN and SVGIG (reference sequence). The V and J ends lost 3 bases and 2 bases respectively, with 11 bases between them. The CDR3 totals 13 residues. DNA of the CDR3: TGTGCCTGGAGCTGGGGGGAAACCTACGAGCAGTACTTC. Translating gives CAWSWGETYEQYF. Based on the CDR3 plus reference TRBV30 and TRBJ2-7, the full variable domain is SQTIHQWPATLVQPVGSPLSLECTVEGTSNPNLYWYRQAAGRGLQLLFYSVGIGQISSEVPQNLSASRPQDRQFILSSKKLLLSDSGFYLCAWSWGETYEQYFGPGTRLTVT.

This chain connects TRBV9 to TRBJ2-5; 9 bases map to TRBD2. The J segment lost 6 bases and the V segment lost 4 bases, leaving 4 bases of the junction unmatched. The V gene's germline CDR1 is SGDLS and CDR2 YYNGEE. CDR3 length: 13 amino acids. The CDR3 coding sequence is TGTGCCAGCAGCCCGCGGGAGGGGAAGACCCAGTACTTC. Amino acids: CASSPREGKTQYF. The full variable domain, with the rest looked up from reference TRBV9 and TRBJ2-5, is DSGVTQTPKHLITATGQRVTLRCSPRSGDLSVYWYQQSLDQGLQFLIQYYNGEERAKGNILERFSAQQFPDLHSELNLSSLELGDSALYFCASSPREGKTQYFGPGTRLLVL.